This T cell receptor (beta chain) was captured in a study of cytomegalovirus exposure and HLA in healthy donors. The PCR ran on 60 Vbeta and 13 Jbeta primers. Measured with immunoSEQ multiplex PCR; TCRdb has only the in-frame clones, and not every one. The sample carries about 100,000 clones, approximately 76% recorded once. Study-wide findings and caveats: An analysis was carried out at a later point. It showed that HLA-associated TCR beta chains were more clonally expanded than equally common non-associated chains. As immune exposure information, only CMV serostatus was available. Association with HLA alleles at 0.05 false discovery rate was found for roughly 17,000 TCR beta sequences in a later analysis.

V shed 5 bases and J shed 3 bases, with 8 bases lying between them. CDR3 length equals 12 residues. The V gene's germline CDR1 is MNHEY and CDR2 SMNVEV (reference sequence). Of note for this clone: Its antigen is not known.

The V call is TRBV27, the J call TRBJ2-7, with no clear D. The sample was PBMCs. The receptor was isolated from a man between 40 and 49 years old in good health and CMV-seronegative. The CDR3 loop reads CASSPYGYEQYF. The CDR3 nucleotides read TGTGCCAGCAGTCCCTACGGCTACGAGCAGTACTTC.